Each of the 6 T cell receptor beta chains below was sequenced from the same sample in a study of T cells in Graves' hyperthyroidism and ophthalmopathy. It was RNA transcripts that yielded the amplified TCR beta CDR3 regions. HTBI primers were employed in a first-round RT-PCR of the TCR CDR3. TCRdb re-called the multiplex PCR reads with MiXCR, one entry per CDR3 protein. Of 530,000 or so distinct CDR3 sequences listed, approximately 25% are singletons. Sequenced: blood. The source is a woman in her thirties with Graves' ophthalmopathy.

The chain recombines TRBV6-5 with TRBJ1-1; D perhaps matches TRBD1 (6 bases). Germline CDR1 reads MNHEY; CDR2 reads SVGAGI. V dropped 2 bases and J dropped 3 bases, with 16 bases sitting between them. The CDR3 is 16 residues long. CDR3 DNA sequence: TGTGCCAGCAGTTACGGTCGGAAACCAGGGGACACTGAAGCTTTCTTT. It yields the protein CASSYGRKPGDTEAFF.

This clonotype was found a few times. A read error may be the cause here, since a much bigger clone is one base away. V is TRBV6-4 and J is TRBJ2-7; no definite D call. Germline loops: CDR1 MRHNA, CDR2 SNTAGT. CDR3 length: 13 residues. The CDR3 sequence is CAGSAVSAGEQYF. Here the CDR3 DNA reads TGTGCCGGCAGTGCGGTGTCAGCCGGCGAGCAGTACTTC.

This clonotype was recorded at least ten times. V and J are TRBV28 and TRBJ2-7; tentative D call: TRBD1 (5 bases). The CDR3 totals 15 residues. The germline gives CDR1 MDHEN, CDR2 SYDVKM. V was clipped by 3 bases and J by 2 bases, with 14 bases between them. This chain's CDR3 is CASSFQGSPTYEQYF. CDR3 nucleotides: TGTGCCAGCAGTTTTCAGGGCAGCCCTACCTACGAGCAGTACTTC.

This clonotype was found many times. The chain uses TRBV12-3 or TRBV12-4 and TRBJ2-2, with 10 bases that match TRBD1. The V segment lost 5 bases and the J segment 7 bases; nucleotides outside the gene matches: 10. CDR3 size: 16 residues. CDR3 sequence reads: CASSKGRQGANGELFF. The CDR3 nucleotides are TGTGCCAGCAGTAAAGGGCGACAGGGGGCGAACGGGGAGCTGTTTTTT.

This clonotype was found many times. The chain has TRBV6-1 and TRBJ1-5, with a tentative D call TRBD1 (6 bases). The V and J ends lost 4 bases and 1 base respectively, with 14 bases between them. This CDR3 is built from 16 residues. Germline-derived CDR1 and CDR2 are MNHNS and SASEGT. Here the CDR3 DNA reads TGTGCCAGCAGTGCAGACAGGTACCGGAGCAATCAGCCCCAGCATTTT. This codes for CASSADRYRSNQPQHF.

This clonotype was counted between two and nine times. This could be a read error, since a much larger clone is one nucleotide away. The CDR3: CASSGYASGIQETQYF. The CDR3 DNA sequence: TGTGCCAGCAGCGGCTATGCGAGCGGGATACAAGAGACCCAGTACTTC. J is TRBJ2-5 and V is TRBV11-2, with 7 positions matching TRBD2. The CDR3 runs 16 residues. Trimming removed 5 bases from V and 2 bases from J; junction bases left unmatched: 11. Looked up from germline, CDR1 is SGHAT and CDR2 is FQNNGV.